This TCR beta chain was found in a study of graft-versus-host responses after intestinal transplantation. Study in general: Transplants given to recipients were multivisceral, liver-intestinal, or isolated intestinal. Every transplant recipient was induced with anti-thymocyte globulin, then maintained on tacrolimus and steroids for about 3 years. The study's findings and limits: Some patients had graft-donor T cell macrochimerism, and their allografts showed high graft-versus-host to host-versus-graft clonal ratios.

Worth noting for this clone: What it binds is not known.

Germline CDR1 GTSNPN, CDR2 SVGIG (reference sequence). CDR3 length: 14 residues. The table came from immunoSEQ multiplex PCR; TCRdb's copy has only in-frame clones and leaves some out. Altogether about 25,000 clones are present, around 94% being singletons, with the ten largest covering 0.82%. This receptor was identified in a human patient who received an intestinal transplant, so some T cells may come from the graft donor. The chain carries TRBV30 and TRBJ2-5; TRBD1 agrees at 11 bases. The J call may be faulty, since TRBJ2-7 better matches the DNA end. This sample comprised PBMCs, obtained approximately 32 days after intestinal transplant. The CDR3 DNA reads as TGTGCCTGGAGTGTGGGGACAGGGGGCTACGAGCAGTACTTC. Protein sequence: CAWSVGTGGYEQYF.